This TCR beta chain is from a study of regulatory T cells in long-lasting Graves disease. Whole-study findings and limits: Under persistent disease, TRBV28, TRBJ1-2 and TRBJ2-5 were used preferentially.

In building TCR beta libraries, iRepertoire HTBI primers were used together with Arm-PCR of CDR3 regions. TCRdb independently ran MiXCR on the multiplex PCR reads; one entry per CDR3 protein. The sample yields 400,000 to 500,000 distinct CDR3 sequences, less than 25% seen once. Time point denoted: persistent/refractory GD, antithyroid drugs over 5 years with positive TRAb. TCR sequences were obtained from RNA taken from PBMCs. This clonotype was picked up many times. Its antigen is currently unknown. V dropped 4 bases and J dropped 9 bases, with 13 bases sitting between them. This CDR3 spans 13 amino acids.

The sequencing used peripheral blood mononuclear cells (PBMCs), collected when the disease was refractory, from a patient treated with antithyroid drugs. This clonotype was obtained from a female donor with Graves disease. The V and J genes are TRBV12-3 or TRBV12-4 and TRBJ2-4, with D possibly matching TRBD2 (6 bases). CDR3 DNA: TGTGCCAGCAGTTATAGGGAGGCCGTCATTCAGTACTTC. Its translation: CASSYREAVIQYF.